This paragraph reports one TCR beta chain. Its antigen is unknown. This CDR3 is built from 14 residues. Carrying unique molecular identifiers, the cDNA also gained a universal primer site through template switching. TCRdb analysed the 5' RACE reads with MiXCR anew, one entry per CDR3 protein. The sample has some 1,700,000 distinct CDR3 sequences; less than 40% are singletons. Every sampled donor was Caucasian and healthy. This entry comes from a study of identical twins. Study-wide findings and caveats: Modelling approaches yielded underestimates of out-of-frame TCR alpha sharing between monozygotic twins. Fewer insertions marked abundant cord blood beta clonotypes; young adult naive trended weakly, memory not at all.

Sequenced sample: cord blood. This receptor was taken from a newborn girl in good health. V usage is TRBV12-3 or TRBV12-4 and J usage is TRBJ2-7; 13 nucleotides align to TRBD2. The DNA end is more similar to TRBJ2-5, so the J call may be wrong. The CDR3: CASTRTSGRETQYF. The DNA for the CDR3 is TGTGCCAGCACTCGGACTAGCGGGAGAGAGACCCAGTACTTC.